Listed here are 27 T cell receptor beta chains from one sample, sequenced in a study of blood T cell repertoires in COVID-19. Using immunoSEQ multiplex PCR, the repertoire was profiled, and TCRdb retains in-frame clones only, with some absent. The top ten clones hold approximately 5% of a sample with more than 300,000 clones, roughly four fifths of them seen once. The sample comprised PBMCs or T cells enriched from blood (not recorded which). These receptors originate from a woman in her forties or fifties who had recovered from COVID-19.

The chain joins TRBV6-2 or TRBV6-3 to TRBJ2-7, with TRBD1 matching 7 bases. Germline V gives CDR1 MNHEY, CDR2 SVGEGT. The CDR3 runs to 13 residues. With 5 bases clipped from V and 5 bases from J, the junction kept 6 bases outside the gene matches. The CDR3 bases are TGTGCCAGCAGTCTTCGACAGGGCCACGAGCAGTACTTC. Protein sequence: CASSLRQGHEQYF.

The J gene is TRBJ2-1, the V gene TRBV7-3; perhaps TRBD2 as D (6 bases). The CDR3 loop spans 16 amino acids. V was cut by 3 bases and J by 4 bases, with 16 bases left in between. The V gene's germline CDR1 is SGHTA and CDR2 FQGTGA. CDR3 protein: CASSFSSGLQYNEQFF. CDR3 nucleotides: TGTGCCAGCAGCTTTAGCTCGGGACTCCAATACAATGAGCAGTTCTTC.

This chain joins TRBV9 and TRBJ1-6; no definite D call. The CDR3 totals 16 residues. Germline CDR1 reads SGDLS; CDR2 reads YYNGEE. The germline V and J ends were trimmed by 2 bases and 0 bases, with 9 bases remaining between them. CDR3 sequence: CASSVSGSSYNSPLHF. The DNA for the CDR3 is TGTGCCAGCAGCGTTTCCGGGAGCTCCTATAATTCACCCCTCCACTTT.

This rearrangement joins TRBV7-2 to TRBJ1-2, with D maybe TRBD1 (5 bases). V was trimmed by 6 bases and J by 7 bases, leaving 24 bases between them. There are 16 residues in the CDR3. Germline lookup yields CDR1 SGHTA and CDR2 FQGNSA. CDR3 in DNA: TGTGCCAGCAGTCCATCTTCCAGGGTACCCAAGATTGGCTACACCTTC. The encoded protein is CASSPSSRVPKIGYTF.

The chain employs TRBV7-2 and TRBJ1-1; D ambiguous. Trimming took off 5 bases at V and 5 bases at J, with 21 bases between the two ends. The CDR3 length is 16 residues. Looked up from germline, CDR1 is SGHTA and CDR2 is FQGNSA. In nucleotides, the CDR3 is TGTGCCAGCAGCCACACCCGTGGGTGGGGAGGGACTGAAGCTTTCTTT. Translation: CASSHTRGWGGTEAFF.

The chain couples TRBV9 to TRBJ1-2; 7 bases align to TRBD1. After removal of 3 bases from V and 1 base from J, the junction contained 3 bases not matched to a gene. The germline V gene has CDR1 SGDLS and CDR2 YYNGEE. The CDR3 has 14 amino acids. The CDR3 here is CASSGGQFNYGYTF. As DNA, the CDR3 is TGTGCCAGCAGCGGGGGACAGTTTAACTATGGCTACACCTTC.

The V call is TRBV5-1, the J call TRBJ1-5; 8 nucleotides match TRBD1. Germline CDR1 SGHRS, CDR2 YFSETQ. With 0 bases clipped from V and 7 bases from J, the junction kept 6 bases outside the gene matches. The CDR3 spans 15 residues. The CDR3 coding sequence is TGCGCCAGCAGCTTGGGACAGGGGAAAAGCCAGCCCCAGCATTTT. This codes for CASSLGQGKSQPQHF.

This clone has at least ten counts. This chain joins TRBV5-1 and TRBJ2-2, with D unclear. The germline V gene encodes CDR1 SGHRS and CDR2 YFSETQ. V was shortened by 1 base and J by 7 bases, with 11 bases between the two germline ends. The CDR3 has 14 residues. Written as DNA, the CDR3 is TGCGCCAGCAGCTTGAGTCGTGGTAGCGGGGAGCTGTTTTTT. This translates into CASSLSRGSGELFF.

This clone was counted between two and nine times. This sequence joins TRBV7-2 and TRBJ1-6; D not certain. The CDR3 is 13 amino acids. Trimming shortened V by 2 bases and J by 11 bases, and 10 bases separated the two germline ends. Germline CDR1 SGHTA, CDR2 FQGNSA. CDR3 protein: CASSLLERTPLHF. The CDR3 DNA follows: TGTGCCAGCAGCTTACTAGAAAGGACACCCCTCCACTTT.

This sequence joins TRBV7-8 and TRBJ2-1, with 12 nucleotides matching TRBD2. Germline V gives CDR1 SGHVS, CDR2 FQNEAQ. The CDR3 covers 19 residues. V dropped 0 bases and J dropped 2; count of bases not matched to a gene: 8. The CDR3 spells CASSLARLAGGRAYNEQFF. CDR3 sequence (DNA): TGTGCCAGCAGCTTAGCAAGGCTAGCGGGGGGGCGGGCCTACAATGAGCAGTTCTTC.

V is TRBV6-5 and J is TRBJ1-4; weak D call: TRBD1 (5 bases). CDR3 length: 14 amino acids. Germline V CDR1 and CDR2: MNHEY, SVGAGI. V lost 6 bases and J 6 bases, leaving 14 bases between the germline ends. CDR3: CASRPRQWDEKLFF. CDR3 nucleotides: TGTGCCAGCAGACCACGACAGTGGGATGAAAAACTGTTTTTT.

The gene calls are TRBV6-4 and TRBJ1-1; 8 positions agree with TRBD1. Germline V lookup: CDR1 MRHNA, CDR2 SNTAGT. V dropped 4 bases and J dropped 6; count of bases not matched to a gene: 7. This CDR3 has 14 amino acids. For the CDR3, the DNA is TGTGCCAGCAGTGGGACAGGGTCGCACGCTGAAGCTTTCTTT. Its translation is CASSGTGSHAEAFF.

J is TRBJ2-7 and V is TRBV11-3; a weak D match, TRBD1 (5 bases). CDR1 SGHNT and CDR2 YENEEA come from the germline V gene. Trimming took 0 bases from V and 7 from J, leaving 7 bases between them. The CDR3 is 12 amino acids. DNA for the CDR3: TGTGCCAGCAGCTTAGAATGGACAGAGCAGTACTTC. Translating gives CASSLEWTEQYF.

This chain joins TRBV29-1 and TRBJ1-6; 8 nucleotides align to TRBD1. Germline-derived CDR1 and CDR2 are SQVTM and ANQGSEA. The length of the CDR3 is 14 residues. Trimming removed 6 bases from V and 6 bases from J; junction bases left unmatched: 7. The CDR3, as DNA: TGCAGCGTGGCGCAGGGGGCGCGTAATTCACCCCTCCACTTT. Translation gives CSVAQGARNSPLHF. The full variable domain, with the rest looked up from reference TRBV29-1 and TRBJ1-6, is SAVISQKPSRDICQRGTSLTIQCQVDSQVTMMFWYRQQPGQSLTLIATANQGSEATYESGFVIDKFPISRPNLTFSTLTVSNMSPEDSSIYLCSVAQGARNSPLHFGNGTRLTVT.

The chain couples TRBV5-1 to TRBJ1-2; TRBD1 matches 8 bases. This CDR3 comprises 14 residues. Germline CDR1 and CDR2: SGHRS and YFSETQ. The V gene end was trimmed by 4 bases and the J gene end by 4 bases; junction bases not matched to a gene: 6. Here the CDR3 DNA reads TGCGCCAGCAGCCAAGACAGGGGAAGCTATGGCTACACCTTC. The encoded protein is CASSQDRGSYGYTF.

In this sample, this clone turned up once. This rearrangement joins TRBV2 to TRBJ1-6; no clear D gene. Trimming removed 8 bases at V and 0 bases at J, with 17 bases between. Germline-derived CDR1 and CDR2 are SNHLY and FYNNEI. The CDR3 loop spans 17 amino acids. The CDR3: CASREGRLSSYNSPLHF. DNA for the CDR3: TGTGCCAGCCGGGAGGGTCGCTTGAGCTCCTATAATTCACCCCTCCACTTT.

The sample holds a few counts of this clone. J is TRBJ1-3 and V is TRBV7-2; D is uncertain. The germline gives CDR1 SGHTA, CDR2 FQGNSA. Trimming left V 0 bases short and J 8 bases short, with 5 bases between. CDR3 length: 12 residues. CDR3 residues: CASSLAPYTIYF. The CDR3 bases are TGTGCCAGCAGCTTAGCCCCATACACCATATATTTT.

The chain joins TRBV7-7 to TRBJ2-1, with 9 nucleotides matching TRBD2. The CDR3 loop spans 15 amino acids. J lost 6 bases, V lost 5 bases, and 8 bases had no gene match. Germline V gene sequence: CDR1 SSHAT, CDR2 FNYEAQ (reference sequence). CDR3 amino acids: CASSRTSVFGNEQFF. In nucleotides, the CDR3 is TGTGCCAGCAGCCGGACTAGCGTATTTGGCAATGAGCAGTTCTTC.

The rearrangement joins TRBV6-5 to TRBJ2-1; D is perhaps TRBD2 (7 bases). CDR3 size: 12 residues. V lost 8 bases to trimming and J lost 5 bases, with 10 bases between them. Germline V gene sequence: CDR1 MNHEY, CDR2 SVGAGI. CDR3 DNA: TGTGCCAGCGGGAGGGGGAACAATGAGCAGTTCTTC. Protein product: CASGRGNNEQFF.

The rearrangement joins TRBV12-3 or TRBV12-4 to TRBJ1-2, with 7 bases matching TRBD1. The CDR3 spans 13 residues. V shed 6 bases, J shed 4 bases, and the junction held 5 bases outside the gene matches. The CDR3 here is CASSVGQSYGYTF. The CDR3 DNA follows: TGTGCCAGCAGCGTGGGACAGTCCTATGGCTACACCTTC.

The chain joins TRBV4-2 to TRBJ2-7; 9 positions agree with TRBD2. The V gene's germline CDR1 is LGHNA and CDR2 YNFKEQ. V trimming: 1 base; J trimming: 7 bases; junction bases outside the gene matches: 14. This CDR3 spans 17 amino acids. CDR3 nucleotide sequence: TGTGCCAGCAGCCAAGGACTAGCGGAGATTGGGGCAAGGGAGCAGTACTTC. Translating gives CASSQGLAEIGAREQYF.

CDR3 in DNA: TGTGCCAGCAGCCCAAGAAACAGGGTATCCTCCTACGAGCAGTACTTC. Protein product: CASSPRNRVSSYEQYF. The V and J genes are TRBV11-3 and TRBJ2-7; weak D call: TRBD1 (6 bases). Germline V gene lookup returns CDR1 SGHNT and CDR2 YENEEA. The ends were cut back, 5 bases at V and 0 bases at J, with 17 bases in the middle. This CDR3 comprises 16 residues.

The chain combines TRBV30 with TRBJ2-5; 8 bases agree with TRBD1. After removal of 2 bases from V and 4 bases from J, the junction contained 6 bases not matched to a gene. CDR1 and CDR2 (germline): GTSNPN, SVGIG (reference sequence). The CDR3 runs to 14 residues. The CDR3 DNA reads TGTGCCTGGAGTACCGGACAGGGACGAGAGACCCAGTACTTC. Its translation: CAWSTGQGRETQYF.

The chain couples TRBV3-1 (or the pseudogene TRBV3-2) to TRBJ1-1; 8 nucleotides agree with TRBD1. Trimming took 1 base from V and 2 from J; bases not matched to a gene: 0. In germline, CDR1 is LGHDT, CDR2 YNNKEL (reference sequence). The CDR3 contains 14 residues. The chain's CDR3 is CASSQAGGNTEAFF. CDR3 sequence (DNA): TGTGCCAGCAGCCAAGCAGGGGGCAACACTGAAGCTTTCTTT.

This rearrangement joins TRBV19 to TRBJ1-5; D remains ambiguous. V lost 6 bases, J lost 5 bases, and 11 bases lay in between. CDR3 length equals 13 residues. CDR1 and CDR2 from the germline V gene are LNHDA and SQIVND (reference sequence). The CDR3 region has the DNA TGTGCCAGTAGCGACTTAGCCGATCAGCCCCAGCATTTT. Translating it yields CASSDLADQPQHF. The full variable domain, in which reference TRBV19 and TRBJ1-5 provide the parts outside the CDR3, is DGGITQSPKYLFRKEGQNVTLSCEQNLNHDAMYWYRQDPGQGLRLIYYSQIVNDFQKGDIAEGYSVSREKKESFPLTVTSAQKNPTAFYLCASSDLADQPQHFGDGTRLSIL.

This sequence joins TRBV7-2 and TRBJ1-1, with 8 bases identical to TRBD1. The J segment lost 4 bases and the V segment lost 2 bases, leaving 9 bases of the junction unmatched. This CDR3 comprises 16 residues. Germline V gives CDR1 SGHTA, CDR2 FQGNSA. The CDR3: CASSLSGQGSPTEAFF. CDR3 in DNA: TGTGCCAGCAGCTTATCCGGACAGGGATCTCCCACTGAAGCTTTCTTT.

The genes are TRBV23-1 and TRBJ1-1; the match to TRBD1 covers 7 bases. TRBV23-1 is identified as an open reading frame with a role that is uncertain. After removal of 4 bases from V and 1 base from J, the junction contained 9 bases not matched to a gene. CDR3 size: 16 residues. The CDR3 region is CASSPPEQGRNTEAFF. In DNA form, the CDR3 reads TGCGCCAGCAGTCCCCCCGAACAGGGGAGGAACACTGAAGCTTTCTTT.